This T cell receptor beta chain was sequenced in a study of spatial heterogeneity in lung cancer. Losses at the gene ends were 6 bases for V and 4 bases for J; bases not matched to a gene: 9. Germline CDR1 is DFQATT and CDR2 is SNEGSKA (reference sequence). This CDR3 has 14 amino acids. The time point denotes: sample taken at primary tumor resection. From tumor, nontumor lung or frozen PBMC, whole RNA was taken unsorted for sequencing. This clonotype came up many times. All TCR cDNA molecules were individually tagged with a unique molecular identifier. MiXCR was run by TCRdb on the 5' RACE reads, yielding one entry per CDR3 protein. The profile shows tens of thousands of distinct CDR3 sequences, 6.5% to 9% of them singletons.

The genes are TRBV20-1 and TRBJ2-1, with 7 bases that match TRBD2. This material consisted of PBMCs, taken at surgery. This receptor was obtained from a female donor with early-stage non-small cell lung cancer. The CDR3 loop is CSASRTSAYNEQFF. The CDR3 DNA follows: TGCAGTGCCAGTAGAACTAGCGCGTACAATGAGCAGTTCTTC.